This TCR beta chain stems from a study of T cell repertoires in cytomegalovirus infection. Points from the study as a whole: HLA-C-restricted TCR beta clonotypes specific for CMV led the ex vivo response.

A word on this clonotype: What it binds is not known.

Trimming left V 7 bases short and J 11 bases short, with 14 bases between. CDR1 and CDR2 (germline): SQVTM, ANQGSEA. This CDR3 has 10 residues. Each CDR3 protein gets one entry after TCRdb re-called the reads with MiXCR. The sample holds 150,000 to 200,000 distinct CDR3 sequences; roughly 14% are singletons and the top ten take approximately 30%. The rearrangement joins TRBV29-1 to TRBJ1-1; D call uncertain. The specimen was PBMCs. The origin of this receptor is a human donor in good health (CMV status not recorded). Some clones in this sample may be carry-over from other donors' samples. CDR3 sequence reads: CSAMGSRAFF. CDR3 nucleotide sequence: TGCAGCGCTATGGGGTCGAGGGCTTTCTTT.